The entry below describes one T cell receptor beta chain. Which antigen it targets is not known. Per-base quality was not reported, and no clone a single base away is much larger than it. TCRbeta CDR3 regions were sequenced with the immunoSEQ Assay. After extraction, genomic DNA underwent amplification by bias-controlled multiplex PCR, followed by high-throughput sequencing. The study's own analysis went as follows. To quantify the absolute abundance of each unique TCRbeta CDR3 region, sequences were collapsed and filtered. T cell fraction was estimated by normalizing TCRbeta template counts to usable DNA, which was measured by amplifying reference genes present in all nucleated cells. Repertoire TCRs were annotated as SARS-CoV-2-specific by exact matching of V gene, CDR3 amino acid sequence and J gene to a known reactive TCR set. The reference SARS-CoV-2 TCR set came from MIRA and was filtered for enrichment in COVID-19-positive ImmuneCODE repertoires, removing public or cross-reactive TCRs. Using the MIRA antigens, annotated TCRs were further analysed by specific ORF or by position within an ORF. Breadth was defined as the number of annotated unique rearrangements divided by the total number of unique productive rearrangements, and depth was defined as the summed frequency of the annotated unique rearrangements. Two-sided Wilcoxon rank-sum tests were applied when comparing TCR breadth between groups. TCRdb took this table from immuneACCESS and kept in-frame rearrangements with V and J called. Such tables lack part of the clones; where checked against another copy, unresolved V genes explain under half of the gap, and the rest is unexplained. D and trimming come from the DNA, and the V and J calls and clone size come from that table. In all, the sample holds a few hundred thousand clones, and around 89% of those were seen once. 3.5% to 4% of the sample is held by the ten biggest clonotypes.

In light of the paper, this sample's treatment or condition label describes: some 20 received Ad26.COV2.S at low or high dose, single or two shots; about 5 received placebo; per-sample allocation not given. For vaccine and placebo recipients, repertoires were sequenced using samples collected on day 63 after the first injection. Cohort 1b enrolled about two dozen adults aged 18-55 years at a single site in Boston, USA, between 29 July and 7 August 2020. As a vaccine, Ad26.COV2.S was a replication-incompetent adenovirus type 26 vector that expressed a prefusion-stabilized SARS-CoV-2 spike protein derived from the original Wuhan strain. The source of the sample is a study of Ad26.COV2.S vaccination and SARS-CoV-2 variants (dated by TCRdb to the early 2020s). For context, the study as a whole: Vaccine-arm donors came from COV1001, a multicentre, randomized, double-blind, placebo-controlled phase I-IIa trial of Ad26.COV2.S in healthy adults. Ad26.COV2.S was administered intramuscularly at a dose of 5x10^10 or 1x10^11 viral particles, either as one shot or as two shots given 56 days apart. Sequencing of the TCRbeta repertoire served to evaluate the specificity and breadth of SARS-CoV-2-reactive T cell receptors following Ad26.COV2.S vaccination. The TCR-sequenced set comprised approximately 32 samples: around 20 Ad26.COV2.S vaccine recipients, 5 placebo recipients and 8 SARS-CoV-2 convalescent individuals. Trial participants were randomized into five groups of five: low-dose or high-dose Ad26.COV2.S given once or twice, or placebo on both occasions. Investigators did not know the trial group allocation while performing experiments and assessing outcomes.

The research as a whole found: After vaccination, spike-specific CD8+ and CD4+ T cell responses were reported to show substantial breadth. Vaccine and placebo recipients had similar non-spike TCR breadth, a finding consistent with the vaccine containing only spike. The study was not powered to compare responses between vaccine doses or regimens. Spike-specific TCR breadth was higher in Ad26.COV2.S recipients than in placebo recipients (P = 0.0014). The authors noted that total T cell responses may have been underestimated by the TCR breadth and depth analyses.

The germline V gene supplies CDR1 ENHRY and CDR2 SYGVKD. The CDR3 covers 15 residues, taking in both the cysteine and the phenylalanine. The CDR3 DNA has 45 bases and is translated from base 1. V and J are truncated by 11 bases and 1 base respectively, leaving an intervening sequence of 17 bases. This clonotype was sampled from a person between 18 and 59 years old who received the Ad26.COV2.S COVID-19 vaccine or a placebo. The chain couples TRBV10-3 to TRBJ1-4; TRBD1 is possibly the D segment (5 matching bases). Sequences were derived from peripheral blood, sampled in a trial of Ad26.COV2.S vaccine versus placebo. Read as DNA, the sequence is TGTGCCTCTAGGGGCGAAACAGGAACTAATGAAAAACTGTTTTTT. This translates into CASRGETGTNEKLFF.